This entry lists 22 T cell receptor beta chains sequenced from one sample in a study of blood T cell repertoires in COVID-19. Generated by immunoSEQ multiplex PCR, the TCRdb table keeps only in-frame clones and is missing some. The repertoire has some 68,000 clones, roughly 88% of them found once; the top ten carry roughly 0.47%. The sequencing sample was made of peripheral blood. These TCRs come from a man over 45 with COVID-19, enrolled during active disease.

The chain recombines TRBV10-3 with TRBJ2-6, with D perhaps matching TRBD2 (5 bases). Germline-derived CDR1 and CDR2 are ENHRY and SYGVKD. The CDR3 spans 15 residues. V shed 6 bases and J shed 0 bases, with 9 bases lying between them. The CDR3 coding sequence is TGTGCCATCAGATCAGACTACTCTGGGGCCAACGTCCTGACTTTC. This translates into CAIRSDYSGANVLTF.

V usage is TRBV11-2 and J usage is TRBJ2-7, with D hard to call. Trimming shortened V by 0 bases and J by 0 bases, and 6 bases separated the two germline ends. Germline CDR1 SGHAT, CDR2 FQNNGV. The CDR3 loop spans 14 amino acids. The CDR3 region is CASSLDWSSYEQYF. In DNA form, the CDR3 reads TGTGCCAGCAGCTTAGACTGGAGCTCCTACGAGCAGTACTTC.

The chain is built from TRBV27 and TRBJ1-2, with 7 nucleotides matching TRBD1. V shed 5 bases, J shed 4 bases, and the junction held 10 bases outside the gene matches. The V gene's germline CDR1 is MNHEY and CDR2 SMNVEV (reference sequence). The CDR3 is 15 residues long. The CDR3 nucleotides read TGTGCCAGCAGTCCTCTGACAGGGAGGTTCTATGGCTACACCTTC. It encodes CASSPLTGRFYGYTF.

This chain links TRBV6-2 or TRBV6-3 with TRBJ1-5, with TRBD1 identical over 10 bases. Germline CDR1 and CDR2: MNHEY and SVGEGT. The CDR3 has 16 residues. Trimming removed 6 bases from V and 5 bases from J; junction bases left unmatched: 10. CDR3 sequence (DNA): TGTGCCAGCAGCCCAGAAGGACAGGGGGTTGATCAGCCCCAGCATTTT. Translating it yields CASSPEGQGVDQPQHF.

The chain combines TRBV3-1 (or the pseudogene TRBV3-2) with TRBJ2-3, with 8 bases identical to TRBD1. This CDR3 comprises 13 residues. After removal of 4 bases from V and 4 bases from J, the junction contained 1 base not matched to a gene. Germline V gene sequence: CDR1 LGHDT, CDR2 YNNKEL (reference sequence). The CDR3 DNA reads TGTGCCAGCAGCCCGACAGGGGCAGATACGCAGTATTTT. It yields the protein CASSPTGADTQYF.

This chain links TRBV6-6 with TRBJ2-7, with 13 bases identical to TRBD2. Looked up from germline, CDR1 is MNHNY and CDR2 is SVGAGI (reference sequence). The V gene end was trimmed by 5 bases and the J gene end by 2 bases; junction bases not matched to a gene: 6. This CDR3 has 16 residues. CDR3 region: CASSPLAGGGTYEQYF. The DNA of the CDR3 is TGTGCCAGCAGTCCACTAGCGGGAGGGGGAACCTACGAGCAGTACTTC.

This sequence joins TRBV2 and TRBJ1-5; TRBD1 matches at 7 bases. The CDR3 totals 14 residues. CDR1 is SNHLY and CDR2 is FYNNEI in the germline V gene. V dropped 8 bases and J dropped 0; count of bases not matched to a gene: 4. The CDR3 loop reads CASEGQPSNQPQHF. The CDR3 nucleotides are TGTGCCAGCGAGGGACAGCCTAGCAATCAGCCCCAGCATTTT. Combining the CDR3 with reference TRBV2 and TRBJ1-5 gives the whole variable domain EPEVTQTPSHQVTQMGQEVILRCVPISNHLYFYWYRQILGQKVEFLVSFYNNEISEKSEIFDDQFSVERPDGSNFTLKIRSTKLEDSAMYFCASEGQPSNQPQHFGDGTRLSIL.

In its sample, this clone was seen once. The V and J genes are TRBV19 and TRBJ2-1; 10 bases are a match to TRBD2. Germline V CDR1 and CDR2: LNHDA, SQIVND (reference sequence). Losses at the gene ends were 3 bases for V and 8 bases for J; bases not matched to a gene: 7. The CDR3 has 15 amino acids. The CDR3 coding sequence is TGTGCCAGTAGTATGGGAGCGGGAGGGCCGGATGAGCAGTTCTTC. Amino acids: CASSMGAGGPDEQFF.

The chain employs TRBV5-1 and TRBJ2-7; 11 bases map to TRBD2. Trimming took 2 bases from V and 5 from J; bases not matched to a gene: 6. CDR1 and CDR2 from the germline V gene are SGHRS and YFSETQ. This CDR3 has 15 residues. CDR3 bases: TGCGCCAGCAGCTTTATTAGCGGGAGGGCCAACGAGCAGTACTTC. This sequence encodes CASSFISGRANEQYF.

The V call is TRBV4-1, the J call TRBJ2-7; perhaps TRBD2 as D (5 bases). Germline V gene lookup returns CDR1 MGHRA and CDR2 YSYEKL. Trimming took off 3 bases at V and 4 bases at J, with 16 bases between the two ends. This CDR3 contains 15 residues. The CDR3 spells CASSQLDSRGYEQYF. For the CDR3, the DNA is TGCGCCAGCAGCCAGCTGGACTCCCGCGGGTACGAGCAGTACTTC.

The J gene is TRBJ1-5, the V gene TRBV12-3 or TRBV12-4; D gene ambiguous. CDR3 length equals 13 residues. The V and J ends lost 3 bases and 9 bases respectively, with 12 bases between them. The CDR3 sequence: CASSLQAGSPQHF. The CDR3, as DNA: TGTGCCAGCAGTTTGCAGGCGGGCTCGCCCCAGCATTTT.

The chain couples TRBV30 to TRBJ1-2; D possibly corresponds to TRBD1 (6 bases). The CDR3 spans 12 residues. The germline gives CDR1 GTSNPN, CDR2 SVGIG (reference sequence). V gave up 4 bases and J gave up 4 bases, with 10 bases separating them. The CDR3 sequence is CAWKRTAYGYTF. The CDR3 nucleotides are TGTGCCTGGAAGAGGACAGCCTATGGCTACACCTTC.

J is TRBJ1-1 and V is TRBV9; weak D call: TRBD1 (5 bases). The ends were cut back, 0 bases at V and 0 bases at J, with 15 bases in the middle. The CDR3 totals 17 residues. Germline lookup yields CDR1 SGDLS and CDR2 YYNGEE. CDR3 DNA: TGTGCCAGCAGCGTAGGTGCAGGGACTATCATGAACACTGAAGCTTTCTTT. Its translation: CASSVGAGTIMNTEAFF.

This clone came up a few times. V and J are TRBV7-9 and TRBJ1-6; the D is unclear. Germline V gene data show CDR1 as SEHNR and CDR2 as FQNEAQ (reference sequence). Between the trimmed V and J ends, which lost 5 bases and 6 bases, there was a span of 14 bases. This CDR3 is built from 15 residues. This chain's CDR3 is CASSPSGKSNSPLHF. CDR3 sequence (DNA): TGTGCCAGCAGCCCTTCCGGGAAGTCTAATTCACCCCTCCACTTT.

The rearrangement uses TRBV6-5 and TRBJ1-1, with 7 positions matching TRBD1. J lost 6 bases, V lost 2 bases, and 9 bases had no gene match. The CDR3 is made up of 15 amino acids. In germline, CDR1 is MNHEY, CDR2 SVGAGI. The CDR3 bases are TGTGCCAGCAGTTACAACAACAGACAGGGTGCTGAAGCTTTCTTT. The encoded protein is CASSYNNRQGAEAFF.

CDR3 region: CASSVAGGMNTEAFF. The DNA of the CDR3 is TGCGCCAGCAGCGTTGCCGGGGGAATGAACACTGAAGCTTTCTTT. The chain is built from TRBV5-1 and TRBJ1-1, with D possibly being TRBD1 (5 bases). Per the germline V gene, CDR1 is SGHRS and CDR2 is YFSETQ. Trimming shortened V by 4 bases and J by 0 bases, and 13 bases separated the two germline ends. The CDR3 sequence is 15 residues long. The full variable domain, in which reference TRBV5-1 and TRBJ1-1 provide the parts outside the CDR3, is KAGVTQTPRYLIKTRGQQVTLSCSPISGHRSVSWYQQTPGQGLQFLFEYFSETQRNKGNFPGRFSGRQFSNSRSEMNVSTLELGDSALYLCASSVAGGMNTEAFFGQGTRLTVV.

The rearrangement links TRBV5-6 to TRBJ1-3, with unresolved D. V was clipped by 1 base and J by 0 bases, with 11 bases between them. Per the germline V gene, CDR1 is SGHDT and CDR2 is YYEEEE. The CDR3 contains 16 residues. Here the CDR3 DNA reads TGTGCCAGCAGCTTGTTAGCGGGCCTCTCTGGAAACACCATATATTTT. It specifies CASSLLAGLSGNTIYF. Complete variable domain (other parts from reference TRBV5-6 and TRBJ1-3): DAGVTQSPTHLIKTRGQQVTLRCSPKSGHDTVSWYQQALGQGPQFIFQYYEEEERQRGNFPDRFSGHQFPNYSSELNVNALLLGDSALYLCASSLLAGLSGNTIYFGEGSWLTVV.

V gene TRBV5-4 combines with J gene TRBJ2-5, with 16 bases that match TRBD2. V lost 5 bases and J lost 4; bases outside the gene matches: 5. CDR3 size: 16 residues. Germline CDR1 is SGHNT and CDR2 is YYREEE (reference sequence). The CDR3 nucleotides are TGTGCCAGCAGACGCGGGACTAGCGGGAGGGGAGAGACCCAGTACTTC. Amino acids: CASRRGTSGRGETQYF.

V and J are TRBV28 and TRBJ1-1; 8 positions match TRBD1. The CDR3 is 14 residues long. CDR1 and CDR2 (germline): MDHEN, SYDVKM. Trimming took 3 bases from V and 4 from J; bases not matched to a gene: 4. The CDR3 bases are TGTGCCAGCAGTTTCCTGGACAGGGCCACTGAAGCTTTCTTT. It is translated as CASSFLDRATEAFF.

The V gene is TRBV2, the J gene TRBJ1-1, with no clear D. V was clipped by 5 bases and J by 0 bases, with 7 bases between them. CDR1 and CDR2 from the germline V gene are SNHLY and FYNNEI. CDR3 length equals 13 residues. The CDR3 loop is CASSRQMNTEAFF. CDR3 nucleotide sequence: TGTGCCAGCAGTCGTCAGATGAACACTGAAGCTTTCTTT.

V gene TRBV6-5 combines with J gene TRBJ1-1; D remains unclear. V was pared by 10 bases and J by 3 bases, with 15 bases between. Looked up from germline, CDR1 is MNHEY and CDR2 is SVGAGI. The length of the CDR3 is 13 residues. This chain's CDR3 is CAMAARADTEAFF. CDR3 DNA: TGTGCCATGGCGGCCCGAGCGGACACTGAAGCTTTCTTT.

As DNA, the CDR3 is TGTGCCAGCAGCTTGGGCGGGAGTCCCTACGAGCAGTACTTC. Its translation is CASSLGGSPYEQYF. The chain is built from TRBV11-2 and TRBJ2-7; 7 bases fit TRBD2. V gave up 3 bases and J gave up 2 bases; unmatched junction bases: 4. The CDR3 has 14 amino acids. Germline V CDR1 and CDR2: SGHAT, FQNNGV.